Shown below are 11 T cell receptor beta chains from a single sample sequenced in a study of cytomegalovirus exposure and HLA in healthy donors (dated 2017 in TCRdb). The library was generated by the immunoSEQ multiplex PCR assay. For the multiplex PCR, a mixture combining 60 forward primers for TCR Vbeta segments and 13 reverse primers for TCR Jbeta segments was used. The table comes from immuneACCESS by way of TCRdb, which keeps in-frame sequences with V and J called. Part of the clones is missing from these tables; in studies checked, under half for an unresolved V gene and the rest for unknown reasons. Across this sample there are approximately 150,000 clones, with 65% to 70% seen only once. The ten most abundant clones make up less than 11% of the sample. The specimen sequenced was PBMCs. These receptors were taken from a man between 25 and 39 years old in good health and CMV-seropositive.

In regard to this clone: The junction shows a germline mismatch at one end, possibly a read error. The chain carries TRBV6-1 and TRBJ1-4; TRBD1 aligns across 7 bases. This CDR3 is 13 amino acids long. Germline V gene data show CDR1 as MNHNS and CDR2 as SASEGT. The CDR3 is CASSEDRVQKLFF. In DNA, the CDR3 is TGTGCCAGCAGCGAAGACAGGGTGCAAAAACTGTTTTTT.

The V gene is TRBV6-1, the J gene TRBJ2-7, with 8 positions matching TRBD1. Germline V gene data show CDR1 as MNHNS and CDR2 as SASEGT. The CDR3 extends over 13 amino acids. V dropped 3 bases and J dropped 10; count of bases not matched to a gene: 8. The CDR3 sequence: CASSDPDRAKQYF. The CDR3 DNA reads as TGTGCCAGCAGTGATCCGGACAGGGCGAAACAGTACTTC.

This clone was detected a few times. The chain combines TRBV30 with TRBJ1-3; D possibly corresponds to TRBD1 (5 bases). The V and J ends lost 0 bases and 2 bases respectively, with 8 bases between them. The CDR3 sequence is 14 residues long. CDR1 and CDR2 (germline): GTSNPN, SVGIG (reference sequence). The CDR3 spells CAWSVGGAGNTIYF. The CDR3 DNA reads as TGTGCCTGGAGTGTCGGGGGGGCTGGAAACACCATATATTTT.

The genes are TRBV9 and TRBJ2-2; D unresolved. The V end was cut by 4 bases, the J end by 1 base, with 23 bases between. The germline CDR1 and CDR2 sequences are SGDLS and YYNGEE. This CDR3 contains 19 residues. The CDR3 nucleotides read TGTGCCAGCAGCCAACCCTCTTTGGGTAGCCCAAAGAACACCGGGGAGCTGTTTTTT. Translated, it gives CASSQPSLGSPKNTGELFF.

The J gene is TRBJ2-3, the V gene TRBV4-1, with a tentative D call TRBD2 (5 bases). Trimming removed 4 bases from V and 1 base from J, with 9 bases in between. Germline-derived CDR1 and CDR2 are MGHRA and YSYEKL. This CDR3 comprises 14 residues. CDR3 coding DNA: TGCGCCAGCAGCCGGGAGCCGGGCACAGATACGCAGTATTTT. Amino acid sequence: CASSREPGTDTQYF.

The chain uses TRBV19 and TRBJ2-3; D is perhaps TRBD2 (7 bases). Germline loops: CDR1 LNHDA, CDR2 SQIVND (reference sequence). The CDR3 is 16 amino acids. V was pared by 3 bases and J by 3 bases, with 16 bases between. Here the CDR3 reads CASSMGGGLRTDTQYF. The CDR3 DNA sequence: TGTGCCAGTAGTATGGGAGGGGGGTTAAGGACAGATACGCAGTATTTT.

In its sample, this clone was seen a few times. CDR3 amino acids: CASRTSGLEQYF. The CDR3 DNA is TGCGCCAGCAGAACATCAGGGTTAGAGCAGTACTTC. J is TRBJ2-7 and V is TRBV23-1; TRBD1 is a possible D gene (5 bases). TRBV23-1 is an ORF for which the function is uncertain. This CDR3 spans 12 amino acids. V was clipped by 6 bases and J by 7 bases, with 13 bases between them.

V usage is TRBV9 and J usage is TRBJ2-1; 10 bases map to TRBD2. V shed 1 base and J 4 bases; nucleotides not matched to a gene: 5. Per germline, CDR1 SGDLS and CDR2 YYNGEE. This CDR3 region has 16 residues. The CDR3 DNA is TGTGCCAGCAGCGTAAGGCTAGCGGGAGTATACAATGAGCAGTTCTTC. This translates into CASSVRLAGVYNEQFF. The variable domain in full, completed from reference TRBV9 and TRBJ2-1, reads DSGVTQTPKHLITATGQRVTLRCSPRSGDLSVYWYQQSLDQGLQFLIQYYNGEERAKGNILERFSAQQFPDLHSELNLSSLELGDSALYFCASSVRLAGVYNEQFFGPGTRLTVL.

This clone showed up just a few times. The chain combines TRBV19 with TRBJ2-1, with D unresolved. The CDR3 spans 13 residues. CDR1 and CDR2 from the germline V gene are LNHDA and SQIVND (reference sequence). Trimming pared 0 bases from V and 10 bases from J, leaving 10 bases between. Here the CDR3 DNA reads TGTGCCAGTAGTATAGAGGTCTCCGGGGAGCAGTTCTTC. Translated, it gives CASSIEVSGEQFF.

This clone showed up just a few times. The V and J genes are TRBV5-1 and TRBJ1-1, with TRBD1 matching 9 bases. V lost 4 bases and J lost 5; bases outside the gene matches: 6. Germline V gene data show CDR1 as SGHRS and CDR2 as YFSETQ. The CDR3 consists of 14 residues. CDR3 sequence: CASSATGGGTEAFF. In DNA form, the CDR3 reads TGCGCCAGCAGCGCGACAGGGGGGGGGACTGAAGCTTTCTTT.

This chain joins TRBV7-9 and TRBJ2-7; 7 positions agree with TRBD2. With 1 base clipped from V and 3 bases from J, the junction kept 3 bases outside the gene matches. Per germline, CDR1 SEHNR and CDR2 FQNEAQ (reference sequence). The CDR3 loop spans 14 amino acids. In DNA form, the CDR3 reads TGTGCCAGCAGCTTAGGGGGGGGGATCTACGAGCAGTACTTC. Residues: CASSLGGGIYEQYF.